Listed below are T cell receptor beta chains from one sample, sequenced in a study of long-term antiretroviral therapy in people with HIV. Assay: immunoSEQ multiplex PCR; the TCRdb copy retains only in-frame clones and omits some. The table shows 10,000 or so clones, with 70% to 85% occurring only once. The sample was unsorted PBMCs, taken 3 to 3.2 years before starting antiretroviral therapy. These receptors all come from a middle-aged man with HIV. CDR3s include the opening cysteine and the closing phenylalanine or tryptophan. Fields, in order: J gene, clone size, D gene, V gene, CDR3 protein, CDR3 DNA. D genes are given only for firm matches. Clone size is given for some rows only: seen once, a few or many times, or a class if the clone is expanded.

TRBJ2-7,once,.,TRBV4-3,CASSQDRREQYF,TGCGCCAGCAGCCAAGATAGACGAGAGCAGTACTTC
TRBJ2-7,.,.,TRBV27,CASSLMGYGSEQYF,TGTGCCAGCAGTTTAATGGGATATGGGTCCGAGCAGTACTTC
TRBJ1-5,large,.,TRBV29-1,CSTKDGGNQPQHF,TGCAGCACCAAAGACGGCGGGAATCAGCCCCAGCATTTT
TRBJ2-2,few,.,TRBV19,CASSMLGELFF,TGTGCCAGTAGTATGTTAGGGGAGCTGTTTTTT
TRBJ1-1,.,TRBD1,TRBV5-1,CASSPTGGMNTEAFF,TGCGCCAGCAGCCCGACAGGGGGAATGAACACTGAAGCTTTCTTT
TRBJ2-3,.,TRBD2,TRBV11-2,CASSSGLAGGPDTQYF,TGTGCCAGCAGCTCGGGACTAGCGGGAGGCCCAGATACGCAGTATTTT
TRBJ2-5,once,TRBD1,TRBV19,CASSIVRGLETQYF,TGTGCCAGTAGTATTGTTAGGGGGCTGGAGACCCAGTACTTC
TRBJ2-7,.,TRBD1,TRBV28,CASSFSRTGSYEQYF,TGTGCCAGCAGTTTCTCCCGGACAGGGAGCTACGAGCAGTACTTC
TRBJ2-7,.,.,TRBV28,CASSSPGREQYF,TGTGCCAGCAGTTCCCCGGGCCGCGAGCAGTACTTC
TRBJ1-1,.,TRBD1,TRBV19,CASSIPGGFGTEAFF,TGTGCCAGTAGTATCCCAGGGGGCTTTGGCACTGAAGCTTTCTTT
TRBJ1-3,.,.,TRBV2,CASSLSGATGNTIYF,TGTGCCAGCAGTTTGTCGGGGGCCACGGGAAACACCATATATTTT
TRBJ1-2,.,.,TRBV30,CAWSARGNGYTF,TGTGCCTGGAGTGCCCGGGGTAATGGCTACACCTTC
TRBJ2-7,few,TRBD2,TRBV5-6,CASRFSGTYEQYF,TGTGCCAGCAGGTTTAGCGGGACCTACGAGCAGTACTTC
TRBJ1-5,.,.,TRBV4-2,CASSDSGPNQPQHF,TGTGCCAGCAGCGACAGCGGCCCGAATCAGCCCCAGCATTTT
TRBJ1-5,.,.,TRBV18,CASSPPGPGGQPQHF,TGTGCCAGCTCACCACCGGGACCCGGTGGTCAGCCCCAGCATTTT
TRBJ1-2,.,TRBD1,TRBV19,CASRQGQGDNYGYTF,TGTGCCAGTAGACAAGGACAGGGAGATAACTATGGCTACACCTTC
TRBJ1-1,.,.,TRBV7-8,CASSLFTGIGRTEAFF,TGTGCCAGCAGCTTATTTACAGGCATCGGGAGGACTGAAGCTTTCTTT
TRBJ2-2,once,TRBD2,TRBV5-1,CASSLTLTSGLFF,TGCGCCAGCAGCTTGACCTTGACTAGCGGGCTGTTTTTT
TRBJ2-2,few,.,TRBV7-9,CASSPLGWRATGELFF,TGTGCCAGCAGCCCCCTTGGTTGGAGGGCCACCGGGGAGCTGTTTTTT
TRBJ1-2,.,TRBD1,TRBV7-8,CASSFRPGQNHYGYTF,TGTGCCAGCAGTTTCCGCCCGGGACAGAACCACTATGGCTACACCTTC
TRBJ2-5,large,.,TRBV28,CASSLLIRGAEGKTQYF,TGTGCCAGCAGTTTATTGATTAGGGGGGCCGAGGGCAAGACCCAGTACTTC
TRBJ2-3,once,TRBD1,TRBV29-1,CSVGTTGKSTDTQYF,TGCAGCGTCGGAACGACAGGGAAGAGCACAGATACGCAGTATTTT
TRBJ2-7,few,TRBD1,TRBV7-9,CASRETGTGYEQYF,TGTGCCAGCAGGGAAACCGGGACAGGTTACGAGCAGTACTTC
TRBJ1-1,.,.,TRBV30,CAWNRATEAFF,TGTGCCTGGAACAGGGCGACTGAAGCTTTCTTT
TRBJ2-7,.,.,TRBV7-9,CASSLVVFEQYF,TGTGCCAGCAGCTTAGTGGTCTTCGAGCAGTACTTC
TRBJ1-1,.,TRBD1,TRBV2,CASSGRQGLNTEAFF,TGTGCCAGCAGTGGACGACAGGGTTTAAACACTGAAGCTTTCTTT
TRBJ2-7,.,TRBD1,TRBV28,CASSLLSGTGRYEQYF,TGTGCCAGCAGTTTGTTGTCCGGGACAGGGAGGTACGAGCAGTACTTC
TRBJ2-7,.,.,TRBV5-6,CASRYRTSYEQYF,TGTGCCAGCAGATATCGGACTTCATACGAGCAGTACTTC